The rows below give T cell receptor beta chains drawn from one sample of a study of CD8+ T cells in alopecia areata. Assay used: immunoSEQ multiplex PCR; TCRdb lists only in-frame clones, some missing. The table has over 150,000 clones, 59% seen once; the top ten hold approximately 14%. The material sequenced was CD4+ T cells sorted from blood, taken at week 0. These receptors came from a human donor with alopecia areata. Each CDR3 is given with its conserved first and last residue. A D gene is named only where the DNA matches it firmly. Rows may omit the clone size; those that give it use once, few, many or a size class.

CDR3 length: 12
D gene: .
V gene: TRBV5-1
clone size: .
J gene: TRBJ1-2
CDR3 DNA: TGCGCCAGCAGCAAGGACTCTTATGGCTACACCTTC
CDR3 protein: CASSKDSYGYTF

CDR3 length: 13
D gene: TRBD2
V gene: TRBV29-1
clone size: few
J gene: TRBJ2-3
CDR3 DNA: TGCAGCTCCGGGGGGGTTGCCTTGGATACGCAGTATTTT
CDR3 protein: CSSGGVALDTQYF

CDR3 length: 15
D gene: TRBD1
V gene: TRBV29-1
clone size: .
J gene: TRBJ1-2
CDR3 DNA: TGCAGCGTTGAAGGAAAGGGACAGCGAAACTATGGCTACACCTTC
CDR3 protein: CSVEGKGQRNYGYTF

CDR3 length: 13
D gene: .
V gene: TRBV7-9
clone size: .
J gene: TRBJ1-2
CDR3 DNA: TGTGCCAGCAGCCCGGACAGAACCTATGGCTACACCTTC
CDR3 protein: CASSPDRTYGYTF

CDR3 length: 14
D gene: .
V gene: TRBV13
clone size: .
J gene: TRBJ2-7
CDR3 DNA: TGTGCCAGCAGCTTACCCGGACGTTCCTACGAGCAGTACTTC
CDR3 protein: CASSLPGRSYEQYF

CDR3 length: 15
D gene: TRBD2
V gene: TRBV4-2
clone size: few
J gene: TRBJ2-7
CDR3 DNA: TGTGCCAGCAGCCGCAGGCACGGGGGGACCGACGAGCAGTACTTC
CDR3 protein: CASSRRHGGTDEQYF

CDR3 length: 13
D gene: .
V gene: TRBV30
clone size: .
J gene: TRBJ1-6
CDR3 DNA: TGTGCCTGGAGTGTACTGAGGGATTCACCCCTCCACTTT
CDR3 protein: CAWSVLRDSPLHF

CDR3 length: 15
D gene: .
V gene: TRBV2
clone size: .
J gene: TRBJ1-1
CDR3 DNA: TGTGCCAGCAGACGAACACAGGGAATGGGCACTGAAGCTTTCTTT
CDR3 protein: CASRRTQGMGTEAFF

CDR3 length: 14
D gene: .
V gene: TRBV7-2
clone size: .
J gene: TRBJ2-5
CDR3 DNA: TGTGCCAGCAGCTTAGGAGCCTATCAGCCCACCCAGTACTTC
CDR3 protein: CASSLGAYQPTQYF

CDR3 length: 17
D gene: TRBD1
V gene: TRBV4-2
clone size: .
J gene: TRBJ1-6
CDR3 DNA: TGTGCCAGCAGCCTCAACCCCGACAGGGGGAATAATTCACCCCTCCACTTT
CDR3 protein: CASSLNPDRGNNSPLHF

CDR3 length: 14
D gene: .
V gene: TRBV29-1
clone size: few
J gene: TRBJ2-7
CDR3 DNA: TGCAGCGTTGAAAGGGGAGGAGCGGAGTACGAGCAGTACTTC
CDR3 protein: CSVERGGAEYEQYF

CDR3 length: 12
D gene: TRBD1
V gene: TRBV19
clone size: .
J gene: TRBJ2-7
CDR3 DNA: TGTGCCTCCCGGGACAGACTCTACGAGCAGTACTTC
CDR3 protein: CASRDRLYEQYF

CDR3 length: 13
D gene: .
V gene: TRBV29-1
clone size: few
J gene: TRBJ2-5
CDR3 DNA: TGCAGCGCTCGGGGAAGCGGGCAAGAGACCCAGTACTTC
CDR3 protein: CSARGSGQETQYF

CDR3 length: 11
D gene: .
V gene: TRBV29-1
clone size: .
J gene: TRBJ2-7
CDR3 DNA: TGCAGCGTTAAGAGCCTTTACGAGCAGTACTTC
CDR3 protein: CSVKSLYEQYF

CDR3 length: 13
D gene: .
V gene: TRBV29-1
clone size: few
J gene: TRBJ2-3
CDR3 DNA: TGCAGCGTTGAACTTCAGGGAACAGATACGCAGTATTTT
CDR3 protein: CSVELQGTDTQYF

CDR3 length: 12
D gene: .
V gene: TRBV4-1
clone size: .
J gene: TRBJ2-7
CDR3 DNA: TGCGCCAGCAGCGGGCGGACCTACGAGCAGTACTTC
CDR3 protein: CASSGRTYEQYF

CDR3 length: 15
D gene: .
V gene: TRBV5-1
clone size: .
J gene: TRBJ2-2
CDR3 DNA: TGCGCCAGCAGCTTGAGTGGTACGAACACCGGGGAGCTGTTTTTT
CDR3 protein: CASSLSGTNTGELFF

CDR3 length: 16
D gene: .
V gene: TRBV12-5
clone size: once
J gene: TRBJ2-7
CDR3 DNA: TGTGCTAGTGGACTTATTAGGGGACAACGCTCCTACGAGCAGTACTTC
CDR3 protein: CASGLIRGQRSYEQYF

CDR3 length: 17
D gene: .
V gene: TRBV18
clone size: .
J gene: TRBJ2-3
CDR3 DNA: TGTGCCAGCTCACCACCTCTGGCGAGGGCTAGCACAGATACGCAGTATTTT
CDR3 protein: CASSPPLARASTDTQYF

CDR3 length: 17
D gene: .
V gene: TRBV7-9
clone size: .
J gene: TRBJ1-5
CDR3 DNA: TGTGCCAGCAGCTCAACTGGACCTTCGGGGAGCAATCAGCCCCAGCATTTT
CDR3 protein: CASSSTGPSGSNQPQHF

CDR3 length: 11
D gene: .
V gene: TRBV5-1
clone size: .
J gene: TRBJ2-3
CDR3 DNA: TGCGCCAGCAGCGACGGAGATACGCAGTATTTT
CDR3 protein: CASSDGDTQYF

CDR3 length: 13
D gene: TRBD1
V gene: TRBV15
clone size: .
J gene: TRBJ2-5
CDR3 DNA: TGTGCCACCAGCAGACACAGGGGGGAGACCCAGTACTTC
CDR3 protein: CATSRHRGETQYF

CDR3 length: 12
D gene: .
V gene: TRBV25-1
clone size: few
J gene: TRBJ1-1
CDR3 DNA: TGTGCCAGCATGGGGCGGACGACCATAGCTTTCTTT
CDR3 protein: CASMGRTTIAFF

CDR3 length: 17
D gene: TRBD2
V gene: TRBV4-2
clone size: .
J gene: TRBJ2-7
CDR3 DNA: TGTGCCAGCAGCCAAGATCTCCACACGGGGGGGCAGTACGAGCAGTACTTC
CDR3 protein: CASSQDLHTGGQYEQYF

CDR3 length: 19
D gene: .
V gene: TRBV21-1
clone size: few
J gene: TRBJ1-5
CDR3 DNA: TGTGCCAGCAGCAAACAACCCCTGAGGGGGCTTCTTTACAATCAGCCCCAGCATTTT
CDR3 protein: CASSKQPLRGLLYNQPQHF

CDR3 length: 12
D gene: .
V gene: TRBV7-9
clone size: .
J gene: TRBJ1-2
CDR3 DNA: TGTGCCAGCAGCTTTTACGACTATGGCTACACCTTC
CDR3 protein: CASSFYDYGYTF

CDR3 length: 15
D gene: .
V gene: TRBV5-1
clone size: .
J gene: TRBJ2-3
CDR3 DNA: TGCGCCAGCAGCTTGTCCACGGCGGGGACCGATACGCAGTATTTT
CDR3 protein: CASSLSTAGTDTQYF

CDR3 length: 15
D gene: .
V gene: TRBV4-2
clone size: .
J gene: TRBJ1-5
CDR3 DNA: TGTGCCAGCAGCCAAGAGGTAGGGAACAATCAGCCCCAGCATTTT
CDR3 protein: CASSQEVGNNQPQHF

CDR3 length: 15
D gene: .
V gene: TRBV30
clone size: few
J gene: TRBJ2-2
CDR3 DNA: TGTGCCTGGAGTCTTGGCGGGACTAACACCGGGGAGCTGTTTTTT
CDR3 protein: CAWSLGGTNTGELFF

CDR3 length: 12
D gene: .
V gene: TRBV30
clone size: .
J gene: TRBJ1-6
CDR3 DNA: TGTGCCTGGACGGTCTATAATTCACCCCTCCACTTT
CDR3 protein: CAWTVYNSPLHF

CDR3 length: 11
D gene: .
V gene: TRBV29-1
clone size: once
J gene: TRBJ1-2
CDR3 DNA: TGCAGCGTTGAGCAGGGTTACGGCTACACCTTC
CDR3 protein: CSVEQGYGYTF

CDR3 length: 13
D gene: .
V gene: TRBV10-1
clone size: .
J gene: TRBJ2-5
CDR3 DNA: TGCGCCAGCAGTGAAACACTACAAGAGACCCAGTACTTC
CDR3 protein: CASSETLQETQYF

CDR3 length: 13
D gene: .
V gene: TRBV5-1
clone size: few
J gene: TRBJ1-1
CDR3 DNA: TGCGCCAGCAGCTTGGGTGGAAGGGGTGAAGCTTTCTTT
CDR3 protein: CASSLGGRGEAFF

CDR3 length: 14
D gene: .
V gene: TRBV11-3
clone size: .
J gene: TRBJ2-3
CDR3 DNA: TGTGCCAGCAGCTTAGAGGCCCGCACAGATACGCAGTATTTT
CDR3 protein: CASSLEARTDTQYF

CDR3 length: 14
D gene: .
V gene: TRBV2
clone size: .
J gene: TRBJ2-1
CDR3 DNA: TGTGCCAGCAGTGGGGGGGCCCGTTTCAATGAGCAGTTCTTC
CDR3 protein: CASSGGARFNEQFF

CDR3 length: 15
D gene: .
V gene: TRBV4-2
clone size: .
J gene: TRBJ2-4
CDR3 DNA: TGTGCCAGCAGCCAAGATCAGCAGGGGCCAAACATTCAGTACTTC
CDR3 protein: CASSQDQQGPNIQYF

CDR3 length: 14
D gene: .
V gene: TRBV30
clone size: .
J gene: TRBJ1-4
CDR3 DNA: TGTGCCTGGAACGGGGGGGCGGCTAATGAAAAACTGTTTTTT
CDR3 protein: CAWNGGAANEKLFF